This TCR beta chain stems from a study of T-cell reconstitution after alpha-beta-depleted transplantation in children. Germline V gene sequence: CDR1 SGHRS, CDR2 YFSETQ. The CDR3 spans 16 residues. V shed 1 base, J shed 7 bases, and the junction held 8 bases outside the gene matches. This clonotype was picked up many times. The authors prepared the TCRbeta library with unique molecular identifiers. One entry per CDR3 protein results from TCRdb running MiXCR on the PCR reads. The sample lists approximately 300,000 distinct CDR3 sequences, around 10% occurring once. Sample: peripheral blood, taken 180 days after TCRalphabeta/CD19-depleted stem cell transplant. This TCR was recovered from a male patient aged 2 to 10 who had a stem cell transplant for chronic granulomatous disease, so the T cells may come from the graft donor. The rearrangement links TRBV5-1 to TRBJ2-7; 13 nucleotides line up with TRBD2. The CDR3: CASSLQGLAGVGEQYF. The CDR3 coding sequence is TGCGCCAGCAGCTTGCAAGGACTAGCGGGAGTGGGTGAGCAGTACTTC.